A single sample is the source of the 19 T cell receptor beta chains below, sequenced in a study of technical replicates of blood from several donors. TCRdb's table, derived via immunoSEQ multiplex PCR, lists solely in-frame clones and lacks some. The sample carries around 80,000 clones, roughly nine tenths recorded once. Sequencing input: T cells isolated from PBMCs. The receptors stem from a human donor in good health.

This sequence joins TRBV11-3 and TRBJ2-1; possible D gene TRBD1, 6 bases. CDR3 length: 14 residues. The germline V and J ends were trimmed by 1 base and 5 bases, with 9 bases remaining between them. In germline, CDR1 is SGHNT, CDR2 YENEEA. The CDR3 loop reads CASSLAGVDNEQFF. The CDR3 nucleotides read TGTGCCAGCAGCTTAGCAGGGGTGGACAATGAGCAGTTCTTC. Filled out from reference TRBV11-3 and TRBJ2-1, the complete variable domain reads EAGVVQSPRYKIIEKKQPVAFWCNPISGHNTLYWYLQNLGQGPELLIRYENEEAVDDSQLPKDRFSAERLKGVDSTLKIQPAELGDSAVYLCASSLAGVDNEQFFGPGTRLTVL.

The genes are TRBV7-3 and TRBJ2-3, with TRBD2 identical over 9 bases. V shed 1 base and J 3 bases; nucleotides not matched to a gene: 5. CDR1 and CDR2 (germline): SGHTA, FQGTGA. The length of the CDR3 is 16 residues. CDR3: CASSLMAGGMTDTQYF. The CDR3 DNA is TGTGCCAGCAGCTTAATGGCGGGAGGGATGACAGATACGCAGTATTTT.

This clone was observed a handful of times. The gene calls are TRBV4-3 and TRBJ2-7; the match to TRBD2 covers 8 bases. V gave up 0 bases and J gave up 4 bases; unmatched junction bases: 8. CDR1 is LGHNA, CDR2 YSLEER, per germline. The CDR3 totals 16 residues. This CDR3 is CASSQDRSGSGYEQYF. As DNA, the CDR3 is TGCGCCAGCAGCCAAGATCGGAGCGGGAGTGGTTACGAGCAGTACTTC.

The chain uses TRBV29-1 and TRBJ2-6, with 8 bases aligning to TRBD2. V was clipped by 6 bases and J by 2 bases; unmatched bases: 3. Germline-derived CDR1 and CDR2 are SQVTM and ANQGSEA. The CDR3 has 14 amino acids. CDR3 sequence reads: CSVRGVAGANVLTF. Here the CDR3 DNA reads TGCAGCGTGCGGGGGGTAGCTGGGGCCAACGTCCTGACTTTC.

This chain joins TRBV19 and TRBJ1-5; maybe TRBD1 (5 bases). Per the germline V gene, CDR1 is LNHDA and CDR2 is SQIVND (reference sequence). Between the trimmed V and J ends, which lost 1 base and 8 bases, there was a span of 15 bases. The CDR3 is 15 amino acids. The CDR3 is CASSIGGQALEPQHF. CDR3 DNA sequence: TGTGCCAGTAGTATAGGGGGCCAGGCCTTGGAGCCCCAGCATTTT.

V usage is TRBV5-8 and J usage is TRBJ1-1; D unclear. V was clipped by 0 bases and J by 6 bases, with 9 bases between them. Germline-derived CDR1 and CDR2 are SGHTS and YDEGEE. This CDR3 has 13 amino acids. CDR3 bases: TGTGCCAGCAGCTTGGGGGTGGCGGCTGAAGCTTTCTTT. It encodes CASSLGVAAEAFF.

The chain joins TRBV9 to TRBJ1-3; perhaps TRBD1 as D (6 bases). CDR1 is SGDLS and CDR2 is YYNGEE in the germline V gene. The CDR3 runs to 15 residues. The V gene lost 0 bases and the J gene lost 4 bases, with 11 bases spanning the gap. The CDR3 protein is CASSVAGQGGNTIYF. CDR3 nucleotide sequence: TGTGCCAGCAGCGTAGCAGGCCAGGGGGGAAACACCATATATTTT.

This clone was observed a single time. The rearrangement uses TRBV4-2 and TRBJ2-5, with no clear D. Between the trimmed V and J ends, which lost 1 base and 2 bases, there was a span of 8 bases. CDR1 and CDR2 (germline): LGHNA, YNFKEQ. This CDR3 has 14 amino acids. The CDR3: CASSQVGGQETQYF. The CDR3 DNA sequence: TGTGCCAGCAGCCAAGTTGGCGGTCAAGAGACCCAGTACTTC.

This sequence joins TRBV7-9 and TRBJ1-2, with a weak D call TRBD1 (6 bases). Germline loops: CDR1 SEHNR, CDR2 FQNEAQ (reference sequence). V was shortened by 5 bases and J by 5 bases, with 15 bases between the two germline ends. The CDR3 contains 14 residues. The CDR3 reads CASSTWTVTYGYTF. CDR3 coding DNA: TGTGCCAGCAGCACGTGGACAGTGACATATGGCTACACCTTC. The full variable domain, completed using reference TRBV7-9 and TRBJ1-2, is DTGVSQNPRHKITKRGQNVTFRCDPISEHNRLYWYRQTLGQGPEFLTYFQNEAQLEKSRLLSDRFSAERPKGSFSTLEIQRTEQGDSAMYLCASSTWTVTYGYTFGSGTRLTVV.

The rearrangement links TRBV11-2 to TRBJ2-7; 9 positions agree with TRBD1. With 5 bases clipped from V and 4 bases from J, the junction kept 3 bases outside the gene matches. In germline, CDR1 is SGHAT, CDR2 FQNNGV. The CDR3 spans 13 residues. CDR3 region: CASSPGTGYEQYF. CDR3 in DNA: TGTGCCAGCAGCCCCGGGACAGGGTACGAGCAGTACTTC.

In DNA, the CDR3 is TGTGCCAGCAGCTCGGGCGGGGAGCTGTTTTTT. Amino acid sequence: CASSSGGELFF. The V call is TRBV7-3, the J call TRBJ2-2; D ambiguous. The V and J ends lost 4 bases and 7 bases respectively, with 4 bases between them. The CDR3 has 11 residues. Per the germline V gene, CDR1 is SGHTA and CDR2 is FQGTGA.

In this sample, this clone turned up once. This chain joins TRBV6-5 and TRBJ2-7; TRBD1 matches 8 bases. Trimming removed 0 bases from V and 2 bases from J; junction bases left unmatched: 6. This CDR3 has 16 residues. Germline V gives CDR1 MNHEY, CDR2 SVGAGI. The CDR3, as DNA: TGTGCCAGCAGTTACTCTATTGCGACAGGGGCCTACGAGCAGTACTTC. Its translation is CASSYSIATGAYEQYF.

The chain links TRBV9 to TRBJ2-1, with TRBD2 identical over 7 bases. In germline, CDR1 is SGDLS, CDR2 YYNGEE. The CDR3 extends over 15 amino acids. Germline trimming cut 3 bases from V and 5 bases from J; bases unmatched to any gene: 8. CDR3 region: CASSERGFFDNEQFF. For the CDR3, the DNA is TGTGCCAGCAGCGAGCGGGGATTTTTCGACAATGAGCAGTTCTTC.

V is TRBV9 and J is TRBJ1-2; 7 bases are shared with TRBD1. Germline CDR1 SGDLS, CDR2 YYNGEE. This CDR3 is built from 14 residues. The ends lost 5 bases at V and 4 bases at J; junction bases unmatched: 8. DNA of the CDR3: TGTGCCAGCAGGGGGGACAGCGCGCCCTATGGCTACACCTTC. Amino acid sequence: CASRGDSAPYGYTF.

In its sample, this clone was seen once. The V and J genes are TRBV28 and TRBJ1-2; D perhaps matches TRBD1 (6 bases). V was clipped by 6 bases and J by 6 bases, with 17 bases between them. CDR1 is MDHEN and CDR2 is SYDVKM in the germline V gene. The CDR3 extends over 14 amino acids. The CDR3 sequence is CASRRPQGVHGYTF. The CDR3 DNA follows: TGTGCCAGCAGGAGGCCACAGGGAGTCCATGGCTACACCTTC.

This clone was picked up a small number of times. In nucleotides, the CDR3 is TGTGCCAGCCGGGACAGACACACGGGTACCTATGGCTACACCTTC. Translated: CASRDRHTGTYGYTF. J is TRBJ1-2 and V is TRBV7-9; TRBD1 matches 7 bases. V lost 8 bases and J lost 4; bases outside the gene matches: 13. CDR1 is SEHNR, CDR2 FQNEAQ, per germline (reference sequence). The CDR3 is 15 amino acids.

This chain uses TRBV29-1 with TRBJ2-7; TRBD1 might be the D (5 bases). CDR3 length: 13 amino acids. V gave up 6 bases and J gave up 3 bases, with 15 bases separating them. Germline CDR1 and CDR2: SQVTM and ANQGSEA. CDR3 sequence: CSVLSTVIYEQYF. CDR3 coding DNA: TGCAGCGTCCTTTCGACAGTTATCTACGAGCAGTACTTC.

The V call is TRBV7-8, the J call TRBJ1-5; 12 nucleotides agree with TRBD1. Germline lookup yields CDR1 SGHVS and CDR2 FQNEAQ. The CDR3 runs to 15 residues. In DNA, the CDR3 is TGTGCAAGCGGGTGGGGACAGGGGGCTTATCAGCCCCAGCATTTT. The encoded protein is CASGWGQGAYQPQHF. Complete variable domain (other parts from reference TRBV7-8 and TRBJ1-5): GAGVSQSPRYKVAKRGQDVALRCDPISGHVSLFWYQQALGQGPEFLTYFQNEAQLDKSGLPSDRFFAERPEGSVSTLKIQRTQQEDSAVYLCASGWGQGAYQPQHFGDGTRLSIL.

V usage is TRBV6-5 and J usage is TRBJ2-7, with 7 bases that match TRBD1. CDR3 length equals 12 residues. CDR1 and CDR2 (germline): MNHEY, SVGAGI. Trimming removed 7 bases from V and 5 bases from J; junction bases left unmatched: 5. The CDR3, as DNA: TGTGCCAGCATGACAGGGATCGACGAGCAGTACTTC. This codes for CASMTGIDEQYF.